The 16 T cell receptor beta chains reported below all come from one sample, sequenced in a study of blood T cell repertoires in COVID-19. TCRdb's table, derived via immunoSEQ multiplex PCR, lists solely in-frame clones and lacks some. The sample has around 310,000 clones, roughly 90% seen once. The sample taken for sequencing was PBMCs or T cells enriched from blood (not recorded which). All receptors derive from a woman aged 25 to 39 who had recovered from COVID-19.

The gene calls are TRBV24-1 and TRBJ1-4; D is perhaps TRBD1 (6 bases). The CDR3 has 17 residues. The germline gives CDR1 KGHDR, CDR2 SFDVKD. The germline V and J ends were trimmed by 3 bases and 7 bases, with 20 bases remaining between them. The CDR3 DNA is TGTGCCACCAGTGATCTCACAGGGTATGGGCGTCGTGAAAAACTGTTTTTT. Translating it yields CATSDLTGYGRREKLFF.

J is TRBJ2-3 and V is TRBV4-3; TRBD2 might be the D (6 bases). Germline-derived CDR1 and CDR2 are LGHNA and YSLEER. CDR3 length equals 16 residues. Trimming cost V 0 bases and J 2 bases, with 12 bases left between them. DNA for the CDR3: TGCGCCAGCAGCCAAGATTTGCTAGCGCCCACAGATACGCAGTATTTT. Protein: CASSQDLLAPTDTQYF.

The CDR3 region has the DNA TGTGCCAGCAGCCCATCATTAGCGGGACTCTCCTACAATGAGCAGTTCTTC. Translated: CASSPSLAGLSYNEQFF. The chain recombines TRBV7-2 with TRBJ2-1, with 8 bases matching TRBD2. This CDR3 comprises 17 residues. Per the germline V gene, CDR1 is SGHTA and CDR2 is FQGNSA. The V gene end was trimmed by 5 bases and the J gene end by 0 bases; junction bases not matched to a gene: 9.

V gene TRBV27 combines with J gene TRBJ2-7; TRBD1 matches at 8 bases. V dropped 5 bases and J dropped 3; count of bases not matched to a gene: 6. In germline, CDR1 is MNHEY, CDR2 SMNVEV (reference sequence). The CDR3 loop spans 14 amino acids. This CDR3 is CASSRTGQVYEQYF. CDR3 nucleotide sequence: TGTGCCAGCAGTCGCACGGGACAGGTCTACGAGCAGTACTTC.

J is TRBJ2-7 and V is TRBV30; the D is unclear. CDR3 length equals 13 residues. The germline V and J ends were trimmed by 2 bases and 6 bases, with 14 bases remaining between them. Germline CDR1 is GTSNPN and CDR2 is SVGIG (reference sequence). CDR3: CAWSPTISGEQYF. The CDR3 region has the DNA TGTGCCTGGAGTCCCACTATATCGGGCGAGCAGTACTTC.

This rearrangement joins TRBV5-4 to TRBJ2-3; 7 bases line up with TRBD2. Trimming cost V 2 bases and J 0 bases; bases outside gene matches: 6. Germline V lookup: CDR1 SGHNT, CDR2 YYREEE (reference sequence). The CDR3 has 16 amino acids. CDR3 DNA sequence: TGTGCCAGCAGCTTCCTAGCGGACCAAAGCACAGATACGCAGTATTTT. It translates to CASSFLADQSTDTQYF.

The chain carries TRBV3-1 (or the pseudogene TRBV3-2) and TRBJ1-2, with no clear D. There are 15 residues in the CDR3. Looked up from germline, CDR1 is LGHDT and CDR2 is YNNKEL (reference sequence). V lost 4 bases and J lost 2, with 14 bases in between. CDR3 region: CASSPIEYINYGYTF. Here the CDR3 DNA reads TGTGCCAGCAGCCCTATCGAGTATATCAACTATGGCTACACCTTC.

The chain carries TRBV6-1 and TRBJ2-4; D is uncertain. CDR3 length: 15 amino acids. Trimming removed 3 bases at V and 0 bases at J, with 9 bases between. Germline CDR1 MNHNS, CDR2 SASEGT. The CDR3 sequence: CASSDPRVAKNIQYF. The DNA of the CDR3 is TGTGCCAGCAGTGACCCAAGAGTAGCCAAAAACATTCAGTACTTC.

The chain employs TRBV7-9 and TRBJ2-2; 16 nucleotides match TRBD2. This CDR3 is built from 17 residues. Germline V CDR1 and CDR2: SEHNR, FQNEAQ (reference sequence). Trimming at V came to 5 bases and at J to 7 bases, leaving 7 bases not matched to a gene. CDR3 nucleotide sequence: TGTGCCAGCAGCGCGGGACTAGCGGGAGGGCCACGCGGGGAGCTGTTTTTT. It translates to CASSAGLAGGPRGELFF.

Here the CDR3 reads CASSRRGYNEQFF. The CDR3 DNA reads TGTGCCAGCAGTCGCCGGGGGTACAATGAGCAGTTCTTC. The chain couples TRBV28 to TRBJ2-1, with D possibly being TRBD2 (6 bases). The V end was cut by 5 bases, the J end by 4 bases, with 9 bases between. The CDR3 contains 13 residues. From germline, CDR1 is MDHEN and CDR2 SYDVKM.

V is TRBV7-9 and J is TRBJ1-1; D gene ambiguous. CDR3 length: 11 amino acids. The V and J ends lost 5 bases and 11 bases respectively, with 12 bases between them. Germline CDR1 SEHNR, CDR2 FQNEAQ (reference sequence). CDR3 DNA: TGTGCCAGCAGCCGCCTTGCTCAGGCTTTCTTT. Its protein is CASSRLAQAFF. The whole variable domain, remainder taken from reference TRBV7-9 and TRBJ1-1, is DTGVSQNPRHKITKRGQNVTFRCDPISEHNRLYWYRQTLGQGPEFLTYFQNEAQLEKSRLLSDRFSAERPKGSFSTLEIQRTEQGDSAMYLCASSRLAQAFFGQGTRLTVV.

This clone was seen just once. The chain combines TRBV27 with TRBJ1-1; no clear D. From germline, CDR1 is MNHEY and CDR2 SMNVEV (reference sequence). This CDR3 region has 13 residues. V was cut by 10 bases and J by 6 bases, with 18 bases left in between. The CDR3 sequence: CATQNPAVPEAFF. The CDR3 DNA sequence: TGTGCCACCCAGAATCCGGCGGTCCCTGAAGCTTTCTTT.

This chain uses TRBV29-1 with TRBJ1-2; D gene uncertain. Germline V lookup: CDR1 SQVTM, CDR2 ANQGSEA. The V gene lost 0 bases and the J gene lost 0 bases, with 8 bases spanning the gap. The CDR3 totals 14 residues. CDR3 in DNA: TGCAGCGTTGAAGATGCGAATGCTAACTATGGCTACACCTTC. Protein product: CSVEDANANYGYTF.

This clone was detected once. The chain links TRBV6-5 to TRBJ1-5; D is perhaps TRBD1 (6 bases). Trimming removed 5 bases from V and 7 bases from J, with 15 bases in between. The germline CDR1 and CDR2 sequences are MNHEY and SVGAGI. The CDR3 totals 14 residues. This CDR3 reads CASSTQGRGQPQHF. The CDR3 DNA reads TGTGCCAGCAGTACACAGGGAAGGGGCCAGCCCCAGCATTTT.

The chain recombines TRBV5-8 with TRBJ2-7; 9 bases match TRBD2. The V segment lost 4 bases and the J segment 2 bases; nucleotides outside the gene matches: 4. In germline, CDR1 is SGHTS, CDR2 YDEGEE. This CDR3 is 14 amino acids long. CDR3 DNA: TGTGCCAGCAGCCTTGTAGCGGGAGCCTACGAGCAGTACTTC. Its protein product is CASSLVAGAYEQYF.

The gene calls are TRBV5-4 and TRBJ2-2; 7 bases fit TRBD2. V lost 0 bases and J lost 6; bases outside the gene matches: 8. The CDR3 has 16 residues. The germline gives CDR1 SGHNT, CDR2 YYREEE (reference sequence). CDR3 sequence: CASSLAPAGFAGELFF. CDR3 in DNA: TGTGCCAGCAGCTTGGCGCCAGCGGGATTTGCCGGGGAGCTGTTTTTT.